This TCR beta chain originates from a study of identifying expanded T cells in peripheral blood. Details on this clone: Its antigen is currently unknown.

This table comes from immunoSEQ multiplex PCR, and its TCRdb copy is limited to in-frame clones, with some not included. The profile covers under 150,000 clones, with approximately 80% appearing a single time and 3.3% taken by the ten largest. Study findings and constraints: Clone count variance between roughly 2-week samples rose with total template count. Differentially abundant clones: roughly 1.2 between replicates, 15 to 17 at about two weeks, 19 to 20 at four.

With 3 bases removed from V and 9 bases from J, the gap between germline ends came to 15 bases. In germline, CDR1 is SGHTA, CDR2 FQGNSA. The length of the CDR3 is 14 residues. The TCR comes from a person between 18 and 75 years old in good health. The sequenced sample consisted of blood. This chain uses TRBV7-2 with TRBJ2-1, with D possibly matching TRBD1 (5 bases). For the CDR3, the DNA is TGTGCCAGCAGCTTGAGCAGGGTGTTGTTTGAGCAGTTCTTC. It encodes CASSLSRVLFEQFF.